This T cell receptor beta chain originates from a study of cytomegalovirus exposure and HLA in healthy donors. Study outcomes and limitations: Follow-up analysis found HLA locus-dependent TCR association rates, highest for DRB1 and lowest for HLA-C. Later analysis suggested links between common viral pathogens and several top significant clusters. Researchers reported in a later analysis that a missense DCLRE1C variant was tied to TCR beta V- and J-gene trimming.

As concerns this clone: The antigen remains undetermined.

The CDR3 covers 18 residues. With V trimmed by 2 bases and J by 3 bases, 14 bases remained unmatched. Everyone who donated was a healthy bone marrow donor. PCR amplification relied on 60 Vbeta primers (plus 13 Jbeta primers). Some clones are missing from TCRdb's copy, which holds only in-frame ones; the method was immunoSEQ multiplex PCR. The table shows approximately 130,000 clones, with 75% to 85% occurring only once. The sequence was collected from a woman aged 35 to 49 in good health and CMV-seropositive. The chain has TRBV5-3 and TRBJ2-3; 8 bases agree with TRBD1. TRBV5-3 falls under the ORF class, with uncertain function. Sequenced: PBMCs. CDR3 bases: TGTGCCAGAAGCTTCACGCCCACTAGACAGGGGTGGACAGATACGCAGTATTTT. Protein product: CARSFTPTRQGWTDTQYF.